Listed below are T cell receptor beta chains from one sample, sequenced in a study of T cells after yellow fever vaccination. TCRdb re-derived calls from the 5' RACE reads in MiXCR, one entry per CDR3 protein. The sample has 150,000 to 200,000 distinct CDR3 sequences, approximately 11% seen once; the top ten hold just over 35%. The sample consisted of CD8+ T cells sorted from PBMCs, taken 15 days after the yellow fever booster vaccination. The receptors come from a young man who received the YFV17D yellow fever vaccine. Each CDR3 is given with its conserved first and last residue. The order of the fields is J gene, D gene, V gene, clone size, CDR3 protein, CDR3 DNA. D genes are given only for firm matches. Clone size is stated in some rows and not others, as once, few, many or a class when expanded.

>TRBJ2-6|-|TRBV10-3|-
CATVTPSGANVLTF
TGTGCCACGGTAACTCCATCTGGGGCCAACGTCCTGACTTTC
>TRBJ2-3|TRBD1|TRBV5-4|-
CASSSGGSTDTQYF
TGTGCCAGCAGCTCAGGGGGAAGCACAGATACGCAGTATTTT
>TRBJ1-4|-|TRBV7-9|-
CASSPGTLELFF
TGTGCCAGCAGCCCGGGGACGTTGGAACTGTTTTTT
>TRBJ2-7|-|TRBV29-1|once
CTTLDGGEQYF
TGCACCACCCTGGACGGAGGCGAGCAGTACTTC
>TRBJ2-4|-|TRBV7-9|many
CASSPRDQNIQYF
TGTGCCAGCAGCCCAAGGGACCAAAACATTCAGTACTTC
>TRBJ2-1|-|TRBV4-1|-
CASSPLDSSSYNEQFF
TGCGCCAGCAGCCCGCTAGACAGCAGCTCCTACAATGAGCAGTTCTTC
>TRBJ2-1|-|TRBV5-1|few
CASSEFDRDYDEQFF
TGCGCCAGCAGCGAGTTTGATAGGGATTACGATGAGCAGTTCTTC
>TRBJ2-2|TRBD2|TRBV6-2/TRBV6-3|few
CASSGRDYLTGELFF
TGTGCCAGCAGTGGACGGGACTACCTCACCGGGGAGCTGTTTTTT
>TRBJ2-5|-|TRBV11-1|-
CASSSWKTQYF
TGTGCCAGCAGCTCCTGGAAGACCCAGTACTTC
>TRBJ2-7|-|TRBV21-1|few
CASGTSGGVYYEQYF
TGTGCCAGTGGGACTAGCGGGGGAGTGTACTACGAGCAGTACTTC
>TRBJ1-2|-|TRBV5-1|few
CASSYRRTGDYGYTF
TGCGCCAGCAGCTATCGACGCACCGGGGACTATGGCTACACCTTC
>TRBJ2-7|-|TRBV4-1|many
CASSQDWGYEQYF
TGCGCCAGCAGCCAAGATTGGGGCTACGAGCAGTACTTC
>TRBJ2-2|-|TRBV4-1|-
CASSLWGPTGELFF
TGCGCCAGCAGCCTGTGGGGGCCCACCGGGGAGCTGTTTTTT
>TRBJ2-2|-|TRBV7-9|-
CASSSFDTGELFF
TGTGCCAGCAGCTCCTTCGACACCGGGGAGCTGTTTTTT
>TRBJ1-5|TRBD1|TRBV4-1|few
CASSGQDDNQPQHF
TGCGCCAGCAGCGGACAGGACGACAATCAGCCCCAGCATTTT